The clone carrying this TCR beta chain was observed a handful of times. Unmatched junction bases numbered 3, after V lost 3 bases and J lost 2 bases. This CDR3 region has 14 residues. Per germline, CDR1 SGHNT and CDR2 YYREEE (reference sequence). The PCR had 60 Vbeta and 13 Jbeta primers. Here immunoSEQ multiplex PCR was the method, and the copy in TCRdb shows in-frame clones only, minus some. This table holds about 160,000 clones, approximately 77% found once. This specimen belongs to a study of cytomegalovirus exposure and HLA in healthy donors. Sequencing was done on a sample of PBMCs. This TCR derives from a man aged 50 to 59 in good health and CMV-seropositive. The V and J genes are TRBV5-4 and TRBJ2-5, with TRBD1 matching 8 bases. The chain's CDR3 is CASSSGQEQETQYF. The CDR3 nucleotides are TGTGCCAGCAGCTCGGGACAGGAACAAGAGACCCAGTACTTC.